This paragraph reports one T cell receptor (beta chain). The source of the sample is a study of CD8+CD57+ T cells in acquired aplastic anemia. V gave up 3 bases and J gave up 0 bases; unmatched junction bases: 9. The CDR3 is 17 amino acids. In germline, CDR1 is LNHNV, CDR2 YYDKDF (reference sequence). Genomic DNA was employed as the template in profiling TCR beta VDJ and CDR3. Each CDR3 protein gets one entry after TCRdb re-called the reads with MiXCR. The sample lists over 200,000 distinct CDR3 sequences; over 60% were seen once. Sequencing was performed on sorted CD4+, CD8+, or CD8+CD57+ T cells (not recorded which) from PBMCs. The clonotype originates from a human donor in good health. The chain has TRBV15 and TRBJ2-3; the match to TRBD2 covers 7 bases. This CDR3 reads CATSSGGGEESTDTQYF. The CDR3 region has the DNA TGTGCCACCAGCAGTGGGGGGGGGGAGGAAAGCACAGATACGCAGTATTTT.